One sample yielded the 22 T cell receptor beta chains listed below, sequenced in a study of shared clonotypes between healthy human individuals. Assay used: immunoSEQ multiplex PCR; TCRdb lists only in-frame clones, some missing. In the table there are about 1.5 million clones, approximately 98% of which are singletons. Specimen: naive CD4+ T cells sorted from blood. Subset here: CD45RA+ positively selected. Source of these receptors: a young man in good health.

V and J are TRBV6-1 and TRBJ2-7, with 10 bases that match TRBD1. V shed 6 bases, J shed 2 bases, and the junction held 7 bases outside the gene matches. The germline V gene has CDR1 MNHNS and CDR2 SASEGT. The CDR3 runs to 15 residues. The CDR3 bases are TGTGCCAGCAGAATCCGGGACAGGGGAACCTACGAGCAGTACTTC. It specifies CASRIRDRGTYEQYF.

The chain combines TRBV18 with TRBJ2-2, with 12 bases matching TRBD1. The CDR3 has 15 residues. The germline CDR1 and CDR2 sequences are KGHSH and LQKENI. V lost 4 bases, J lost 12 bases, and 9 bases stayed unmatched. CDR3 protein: CASSHTGTGGWQLFF. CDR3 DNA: TGTGCCAGCTCACACACCGGGACAGGGGGCTGGCAGCTGTTTTTT.

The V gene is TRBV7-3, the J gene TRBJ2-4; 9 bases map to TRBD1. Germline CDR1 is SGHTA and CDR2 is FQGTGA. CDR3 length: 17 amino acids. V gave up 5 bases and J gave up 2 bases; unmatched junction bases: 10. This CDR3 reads CASSARGGTGTKNIQYF. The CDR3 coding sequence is TGTGCCAGCAGCGCCAGAGGGGGGACAGGGACCAAAAACATTCAGTACTTC.

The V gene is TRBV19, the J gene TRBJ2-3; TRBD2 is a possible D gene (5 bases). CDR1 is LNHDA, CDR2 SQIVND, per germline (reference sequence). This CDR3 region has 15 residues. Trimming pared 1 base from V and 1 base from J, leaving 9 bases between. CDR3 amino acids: CASSIGTARTDTQYF. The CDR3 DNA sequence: TGTGCCAGTAGTATAGGGACTGCCCGCACAGATACGCAGTATTTT. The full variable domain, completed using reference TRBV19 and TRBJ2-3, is DGGITQSPKYLFRKEGQNVTLSCEQNLNHDAMYWYRQDPGQGLRLIYYSQIVNDFQKGDIAEGYSVSREKKESFPLTVTSAQKNPTAFYLCASSIGTARTDTQYFGPGTRLTVL.

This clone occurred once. CDR3 region: CASSIHRKGQGAYEQYF. CDR3 sequence (DNA): TGTGCCAGTAGTATTCACCGCAAGGGACAGGGGGCATACGAGCAGTACTTC. The chain carries TRBV19 and TRBJ2-7; 12 nucleotides match TRBD1. The CDR3 extends over 17 amino acids. Germline V gene data show CDR1 as LNHDA and CDR2 as SQIVND (reference sequence). Unmatched junction bases numbered 10, after V lost 3 bases and J lost 4 bases.

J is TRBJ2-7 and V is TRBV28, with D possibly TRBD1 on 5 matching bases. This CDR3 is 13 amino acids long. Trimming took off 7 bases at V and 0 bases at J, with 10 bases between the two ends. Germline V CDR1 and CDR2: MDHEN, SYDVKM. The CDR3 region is CASNTDSSYEQYF. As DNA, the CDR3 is TGTGCCAGCAATACCGACAGCTCCTACGAGCAGTACTTC.

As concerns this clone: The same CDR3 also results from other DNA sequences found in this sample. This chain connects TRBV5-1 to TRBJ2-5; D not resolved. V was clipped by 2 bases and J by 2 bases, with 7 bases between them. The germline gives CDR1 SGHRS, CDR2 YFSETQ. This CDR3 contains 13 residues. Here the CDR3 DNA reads TGCGCCAGCAGCTTAAGTGGACAAGAGACCCAGTACTTC. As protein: CASSLSGQETQYF.

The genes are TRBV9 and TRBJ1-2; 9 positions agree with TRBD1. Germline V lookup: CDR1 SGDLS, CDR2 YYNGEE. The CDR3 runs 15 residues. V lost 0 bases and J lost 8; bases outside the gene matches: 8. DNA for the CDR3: TGTGCCAGCAGCGTAGCCCCGACAGGGGGAGAAGGCTACACCTTC. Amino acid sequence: CASSVAPTGGEGYTF.

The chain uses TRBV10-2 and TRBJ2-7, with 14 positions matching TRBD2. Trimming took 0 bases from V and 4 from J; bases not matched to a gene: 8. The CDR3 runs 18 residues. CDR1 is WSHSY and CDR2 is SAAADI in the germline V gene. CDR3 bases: TGCGCCAGCAGTGAGTCTTCCGGGACTAGCGGGAGAGTGTACGAGCAGTACTTC. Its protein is CASSESSGTSGRVYEQYF.

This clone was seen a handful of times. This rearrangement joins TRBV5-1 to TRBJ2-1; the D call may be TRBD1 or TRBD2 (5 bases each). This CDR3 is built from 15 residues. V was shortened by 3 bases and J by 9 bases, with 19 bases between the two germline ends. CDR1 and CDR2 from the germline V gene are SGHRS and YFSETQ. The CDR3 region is CASSSEGEIGGEQFF. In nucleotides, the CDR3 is TGCGCCAGCAGCTCCGAAGGGGAAATCGGAGGTGAGCAGTTCTTC.

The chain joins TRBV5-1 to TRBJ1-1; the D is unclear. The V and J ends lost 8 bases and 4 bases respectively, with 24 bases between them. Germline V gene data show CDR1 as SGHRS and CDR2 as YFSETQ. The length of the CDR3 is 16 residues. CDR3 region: CASHAGEVVSGTEAFF. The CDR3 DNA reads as TGCGCCAGTCATGCTGGGGAAGTGGTGTCGGGCACTGAAGCTTTCTTT.

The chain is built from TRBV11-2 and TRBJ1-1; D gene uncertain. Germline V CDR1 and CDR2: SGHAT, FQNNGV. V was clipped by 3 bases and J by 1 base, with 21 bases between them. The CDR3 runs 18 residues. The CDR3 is CASSFLIRTVHANTEAFF. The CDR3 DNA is TGTGCCAGCAGCTTTCTTATCCGGACGGTCCATGCGAACACTGAAGCTTTCTTT.

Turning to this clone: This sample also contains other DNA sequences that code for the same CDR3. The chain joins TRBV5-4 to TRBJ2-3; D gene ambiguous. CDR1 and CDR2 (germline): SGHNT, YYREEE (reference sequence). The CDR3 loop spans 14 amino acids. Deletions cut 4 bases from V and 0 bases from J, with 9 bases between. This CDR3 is CASSPDSSTDTQYF. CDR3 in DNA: TGTGCCAGCAGCCCGGATTCTAGCACAGATACGCAGTATTTT.

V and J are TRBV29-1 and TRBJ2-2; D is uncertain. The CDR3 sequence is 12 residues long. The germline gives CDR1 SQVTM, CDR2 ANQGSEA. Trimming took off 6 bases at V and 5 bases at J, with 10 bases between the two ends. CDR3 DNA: TGCAGCGTCGGACCGCCGACCGGGGAGCTGTTTTTT. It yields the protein CSVGPPTGELFF.

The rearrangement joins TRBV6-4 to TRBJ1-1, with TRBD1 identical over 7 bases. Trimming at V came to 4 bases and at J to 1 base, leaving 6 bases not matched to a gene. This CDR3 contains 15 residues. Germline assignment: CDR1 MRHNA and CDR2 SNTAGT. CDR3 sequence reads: CASSVSTGSNTEAFF. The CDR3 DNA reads TGTGCCAGCAGTGTCTCGACAGGGTCGAACACTGAAGCTTTCTTT.

CDR3 protein: CASKGLDSTDTQYF. The CDR3 nucleotides are TGCGCCAGCAAGGGCTTGGACAGCACAGATACGCAGTATTTT. V usage is TRBV5-1 and J usage is TRBJ2-3; D remains unclear. V lost 6 bases, J lost 0 bases, and 11 bases lay in between. In germline, CDR1 is SGHRS, CDR2 YFSETQ. This CDR3 comprises 14 residues.

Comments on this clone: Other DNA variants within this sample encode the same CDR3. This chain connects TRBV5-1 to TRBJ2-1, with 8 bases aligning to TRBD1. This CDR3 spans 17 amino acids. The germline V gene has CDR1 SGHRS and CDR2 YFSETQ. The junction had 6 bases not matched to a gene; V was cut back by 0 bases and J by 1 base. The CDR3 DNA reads TGCGCCAGCAGCTTGGGCACAGGGGGGATATCCTACAATGAGCAGTTCTTC. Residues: CASSLGTGGISYNEQFF.

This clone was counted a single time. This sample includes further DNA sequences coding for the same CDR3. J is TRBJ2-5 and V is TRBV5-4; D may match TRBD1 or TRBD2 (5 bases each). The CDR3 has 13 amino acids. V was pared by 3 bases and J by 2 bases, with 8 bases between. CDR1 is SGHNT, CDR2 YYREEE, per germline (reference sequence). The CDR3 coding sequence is TGTGCCAGCAGCTCGGGACCGCAAGAGACCCAGTACTTC. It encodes CASSSGPQETQYF.

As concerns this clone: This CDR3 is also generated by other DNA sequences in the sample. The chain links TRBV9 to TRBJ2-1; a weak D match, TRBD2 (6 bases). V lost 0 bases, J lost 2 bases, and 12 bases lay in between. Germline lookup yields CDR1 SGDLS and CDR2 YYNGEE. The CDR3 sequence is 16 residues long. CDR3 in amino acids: CASSVAGGGAYNEQFF. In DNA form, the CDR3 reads TGTGCCAGCAGCGTAGCTGGGGGAGGCGCCTACAATGAGCAGTTCTTC.

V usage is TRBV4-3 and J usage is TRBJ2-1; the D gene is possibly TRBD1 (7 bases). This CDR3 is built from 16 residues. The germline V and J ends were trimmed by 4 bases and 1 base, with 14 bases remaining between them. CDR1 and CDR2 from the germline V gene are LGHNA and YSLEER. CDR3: CASSPTGTLSYNEQFF. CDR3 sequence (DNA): TGCGCCAGCAGCCCGACAGGGACTCTTTCCTACAATGAGCAGTTCTTC.

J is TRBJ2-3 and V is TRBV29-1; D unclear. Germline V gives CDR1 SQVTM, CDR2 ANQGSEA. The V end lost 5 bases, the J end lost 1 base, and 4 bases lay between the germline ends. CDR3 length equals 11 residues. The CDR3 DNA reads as TGCAGCGTTAGAGGCACAGATACGCAGTATTTT. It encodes CSVRGTDTQYF.

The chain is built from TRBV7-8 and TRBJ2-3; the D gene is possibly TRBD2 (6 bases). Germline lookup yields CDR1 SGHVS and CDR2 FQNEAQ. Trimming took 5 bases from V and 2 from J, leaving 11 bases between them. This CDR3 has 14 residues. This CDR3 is CASSRRLVTDTQYF. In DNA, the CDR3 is TGTGCCAGCAGCCGAAGACTAGTCACAGATACGCAGTATTTT.